A single sample gave rise to the 32 T cell receptor beta chains below, sequenced in a study of cytomegalovirus exposure and HLA in healthy donors. Vbeta (60) and Jbeta (13) primers were used in the PCR. Some clones are missing from TCRdb's copy, which holds only in-frame ones; the method was immunoSEQ multiplex PCR. The sample has over 150,000 clones; roughly 82% are singletons. Sequenced input: PBMCs. These receptors originate from a man aged 45 to 65 in good health and CMV-seropositive.

The genes are TRBV5-1 and TRBJ2-3, with D perhaps matching TRBD2 (6 bases). Germline loops: CDR1 SGHRS, CDR2 YFSETQ. Trimming removed 0 bases from V and 2 bases from J, with 13 bases in between. This CDR3 spans 16 amino acids. The CDR3 coding sequence is TGCGCCAGCAGCTTGGAAGGTAGCGGTCCCACAGATACGCAGTATTTT. As protein: CASSLEGSGPTDTQYF.

This sequence joins TRBV28 and TRBJ2-7, with 8 bases identical to TRBD1. Trimming cost V 5 bases and J 3 bases; bases outside gene matches: 12. Germline lookup yields CDR1 MDHEN and CDR2 SYDVKM. The CDR3 spans 16 residues. The CDR3 sequence is CASSPSGTGGDYEQYF. The CDR3, as DNA: TGTGCCAGCAGTCCATCCGGGACAGGCGGGGACTACGAGCAGTACTTC.

This clone was detected a few times. The rearrangement joins TRBV6-5 to TRBJ2-7; D is uncertain. Between the trimmed V and J ends, which lost 4 bases and 3 bases, there was a span of 4 bases. Germline V gene sequence: CDR1 MNHEY, CDR2 SVGAGI. This CDR3 has 11 amino acids. This CDR3 is CASSSVYEQYF. The CDR3 nucleotides read TGTGCCAGCAGTTCCGTCTACGAGCAGTACTTC.

The chain recombines TRBV9 with TRBJ2-1, with TRBD1 as a possible D gene (5 bases). CDR3 size: 13 residues. Germline assignment: CDR1 SGDLS and CDR2 YYNGEE. Trimming removed 3 bases at V and 8 bases at J, with 12 bases between. Written as DNA, the CDR3 is TGTGCCAGCAGCGGGGGCTGGATCGATGAGCAGTTCTTC. Translated, it gives CASSGGWIDEQFF.

The chain uses TRBV6-5 and TRBJ2-1, with 8 bases fitting TRBD1. The CDR3 has 12 amino acids. The V segment lost 2 bases and the J segment 14 bases; nucleotides outside the gene matches: 5. The germline gives CDR1 MNHEY, CDR2 SVGAGI. As DNA, the CDR3 is TGTGCCAGCAGTTACGGACAGGGAGGCAAGTTCTTC. This encodes CASSYGQGGKFF.

The chain carries TRBV5-4 and TRBJ2-7; 8 nucleotides match TRBD1. The trim removed 2 bases at V and 5 bases at J, leaving 6 bases unmatched. CDR3 length: 14 residues. The V gene's germline CDR1 is SGHNT and CDR2 YYREEE (reference sequence). The CDR3 sequence is CASSFIQGEDEQYF. DNA of the CDR3: TGTGCCAGCAGCTTTATACAGGGGGAAGACGAGCAGTACTTC.

The V and J genes are TRBV28 and TRBJ1-3; 9 positions match TRBD1. The length of the CDR3 is 16 residues. Germline values: CDR1 MDHEN, CDR2 SYDVKM. V shed 5 bases and J 4 bases; nucleotides not matched to a gene: 9. This CDR3 is CASSPGQGHFGNTIYF. CDR3 in DNA: TGTGCCAGCAGTCCGGGACAGGGTCATTTCGGAAACACCATATATTTT.

The V and J genes are TRBV5-1 and TRBJ1-2; 9 positions match TRBD1. The CDR3 covers 16 residues. Germline values: CDR1 SGHRS, CDR2 YFSETQ. The trim removed 8 bases at V and 3 bases at J, leaving 14 bases unmatched. CDR3 amino acids: CASGTGTGLDDYGYTF. CDR3 nucleotide sequence: TGCGCCAGTGGCACCGGGACAGGGTTGGACGACTATGGCTACACCTTC.

V usage is TRBV6-1 and J usage is TRBJ2-7, with TRBD1 identical over 9 bases. This CDR3 has 15 residues. CDR1 and CDR2 (germline): MNHNS, SASEGT. J was trimmed by 5 bases and V by 5 bases; bases with no gene match: 10. CDR3 coding DNA: TGTGCCAGCAGTAGGCCGGGACAGGGAGGGGACGAGCAGTACTTC. This translates into CASSRPGQGGDEQYF.

The chain is built from TRBV4-3 and TRBJ2-2; 7 bases fit TRBD1. CDR1 is LGHNA and CDR2 is YSLEER in the germline V gene. J lost 2 bases, V lost 4 bases, and 10 bases had no gene match. The CDR3 is made up of 17 amino acids. The CDR3 reads CASSRLTGTANTGELFF. DNA of the CDR3: TGCGCCAGCAGCCGATTAACCGGGACAGCTAACACCGGGGAGCTGTTTTTT.

V and J are TRBV9 and TRBJ2-3; D remains ambiguous. Germline CDR1 SGDLS, CDR2 YYNGEE. V dropped 1 base and J dropped 1 base, with 10 bases sitting between them. The length of the CDR3 is 15 residues. CDR3 coding DNA: TGTGCCAGCAGCGTAAGATGGGCCCGCACAGATACGCAGTATTTT. Translating gives CASSVRWARTDTQYF.

The chain links TRBV7-9 to TRBJ1-1, with 7 bases aligning to TRBD1. V shed 2 bases, J shed 4 bases, and the junction held 4 bases outside the gene matches. CDR3 length equals 14 residues. CDR1 and CDR2 (germline): SEHNR, FQNEAQ (reference sequence). The CDR3 is CASSLSPGGTEAFF. For the CDR3, the DNA is TGTGCCAGCAGCTTATCCCCAGGGGGCACTGAAGCTTTCTTT.

This CDR3 reads CASSDRNEKLFF. The CDR3 DNA follows: TGTGCCAGCTCTGACAGAAATGAAAAACTGTTTTTT. J is TRBJ1-4 and V is TRBV9; weak D call: TRBD1 (5 bases). Trimming took off 7 bases at V and 5 bases at J, with 9 bases between the two ends. Per germline, CDR1 SGDLS and CDR2 YYNGEE. This CDR3 comprises 12 residues. The whole variable domain, remainder taken from reference TRBV9 and TRBJ1-4, is DSGVTQTPKHLITATGQRVTLRCSPRSGDLSVYWYQQSLDQGLQFLIQYYNGEERAKGNILERFSAQQFPDLHSELNLSSLELGDSALYFCASSDRNEKLFFGSGTQLSVL.

The chain links TRBV19 to TRBJ2-4; 10 nucleotides agree with TRBD1. Per germline, CDR1 LNHDA and CDR2 SQIVND (reference sequence). V shed 4 bases, J shed 9 bases, and the junction held 3 bases outside the gene matches. This CDR3 is built from 13 residues. The chain's CDR3 is CASSNGQGGIQYF. The DNA for the CDR3 is TGTGCCAGTAGTAATGGACAGGGGGGCATTCAGTACTTC.

This CDR3 reads CAISESSPATTGELFF. The DNA for the CDR3 is TGTGCCATCAGTGAGTCGAGCCCAGCGACCACCGGGGAGCTGTTTTTT. The chain is built from TRBV10-3 and TRBJ2-2; D is unclear. Germline CDR1 and CDR2: ENHRY and SYGVKD. CDR3 length: 16 residues. The V end lost 0 bases, the J end lost 4 bases, and 12 bases lay between the germline ends.

DNA of the CDR3: TGCAGCGTTGGGGGCAGGGCCGGGACCGGGGAGCTGTTTTTT. Amino acids: CSVGGRAGTGELFF. The J gene is TRBJ2-2, the V gene TRBV29-1; D might be TRBD1 (5 bases). This CDR3 region has 14 residues. Per germline, CDR1 SQVTM and CDR2 ANQGSEA. V shed 4 bases and J shed 5 bases, with 14 bases lying between them.

The chain recombines TRBV7-9 with TRBJ2-1; 7 bases line up with TRBD1. The CDR3 loop spans 19 amino acids. The germline gives CDR1 SEHNR, CDR2 FQNEAQ (reference sequence). V shed 5 bases, J shed 5 bases, and the junction held 21 bases outside the gene matches. This chain's CDR3 is CASSTLGSRARDRNNEQFF. The CDR3 region has the DNA TGTGCCAGCAGCACCCTAGGCAGCCGAGCACGGGACAGAAACAATGAGCAGTTCTTC. The full variable domain, with the rest looked up from reference TRBV7-9 and TRBJ2-1, is DTGVSQNPRHKITKRGQNVTFRCDPISEHNRLYWYRQTLGQGPEFLTYFQNEAQLEKSRLLSDRFSAERPKGSFSTLEIQRTEQGDSAMYLCASSTLGSRARDRNNEQFFGPGTRLTVL.

The sample holds a few counts of this clone. The genes are TRBV30 and TRBJ1-5, with D possibly TRBD1 on 6 matching bases. In germline, CDR1 is GTSNPN, CDR2 SVGIG (reference sequence). The CDR3 consists of 13 residues. V shed 2 bases and J shed 4 bases, with 9 bases lying between them. The CDR3: CAWSTGPNQPQHF. In DNA form, the CDR3 reads TGTGCCTGGAGTACAGGGCCTAATCAGCCCCAGCATTTT. The entire variable domain, with the rest obtained from reference TRBV30 and TRBJ1-5, is as follows: SQTIHQWPATLVQPVGSPLSLECTVEGTSNPNLYWYRQAAGRGLQLLFYSVGIGQISSEVPQNLSASRPQDRQFILSSKKLLLSDSGFYLCAWSTGPNQPQHFGDGTRLSIL.

Details on this clone: Compared with germline, one end of the junction differs, possibly owing to a read error. The rearrangement uses TRBV7-9 and TRBJ1-3; 9 positions match TRBD1. Germline lookup yields CDR1 SEHNR and CDR2 FQNEAQ (reference sequence). The CDR3 covers 17 residues. The CDR3: CSSSLGDRDFSGNTIYF. CDR3 coding DNA: TGTTCCAGCAGCTTAGGGGACAGGGACTTCTCTGGAAACACCATATATTTT.

This clone has only one observation. The rearrangement joins TRBV7-2 to TRBJ2-3, with D maybe TRBD2 (5 bases). CDR1 and CDR2 from the germline V gene are SGHTA and FQGNSA. The CDR3 has 14 amino acids. V shed 0 bases and J shed 1 base, with 5 bases lying between them. The CDR3 DNA sequence: TGTGCCAGCAGCTTAGCTAGCGGCACAGATACGCAGTATTTT. Its protein is CASSLASGTDTQYF. Variable domain in full (rest from reference TRBV7-2 and TRBJ2-3): GAGVSQSPSNKVTEKGKDVELRCDPISGHTALYWYRQSLGQGLEFLIYFQGNSAPDKSGLPSDRFSAERTGGSVSTLTIQRTQQEDSAVYLCASSLASGTDTQYFGPGTRLTVL.

The genes are TRBV27 and TRBJ1-5; 8 nucleotides line up with TRBD1. This CDR3 comprises 16 residues. Looked up from germline, CDR1 is MNHEY and CDR2 is SMNVEV (reference sequence). Unmatched junction bases numbered 6, after V lost 2 bases and J lost 3 bases. This CDR3 reads CASSLQGAYNNQPQHF. The CDR3 DNA sequence: TGTGCCAGCAGTTTACAGGGGGCGTATAACAATCAGCCCCAGCATTTT.

This chain links TRBV6-6 with TRBJ1-5; 9 positions agree with TRBD1. The CDR3 has 14 residues. Germline V gives CDR1 MNHNY, CDR2 SVGAGI (reference sequence). V was pared by 5 bases and J by 4 bases, with 3 bases of the junction left unmatched. CDR3 DNA: TGTGCCAGCAGTGTACAGGGGGCAAATCAGCCCCAGCATTTT. This encodes CASSVQGANQPQHF.

This chain connects TRBV18 to TRBJ2-7; D gene uncertain. The CDR3 is 15 residues long. Trimming shortened V by 5 bases and J by 0 bases, and 14 bases separated the two germline ends. Germline V gene data show CDR1 as KGHSH and CDR2 as LQKENI. This chain's CDR3 is CASSGTAGFSYEQYF. The CDR3 DNA is TGTGCCAGCTCAGGAACCGCCGGGTTCTCCTACGAGCAGTACTTC.

This CDR3 is CANKRGINSPLHF. As DNA, the CDR3 is TGTGCCAACAAAAGGGGGATCAATTCACCCCTCCACTTT. This chain links TRBV6-6 with TRBJ1-6; TRBD1 is a possible D gene (6 bases). With 10 bases removed from V and 7 bases from J, the gap between germline ends came to 14 bases. Germline-derived CDR1 and CDR2 are MNHNY and SVGAGI (reference sequence). The CDR3 is 13 amino acids.

The chain links TRBV9 to TRBJ1-3; possible D gene TRBD1, 5 bases. The CDR3 extends over 15 amino acids. V was trimmed by 1 base and J by 0 bases, leaving 8 bases between them. Looked up from germline, CDR1 is SGDLS and CDR2 is YYNGEE. Written as DNA, the CDR3 is TGTGCCAGCAGCGTAAGACAGTCCTCTGGAAACACCATATATTTT. Translating gives CASSVRQSSGNTIYF.

This rearrangement joins TRBV5-1 to TRBJ2-3, with TRBD2 identical over 7 bases. J lost 3 bases, V lost 0 bases, and 10 bases had no gene match. The CDR3 spans 17 residues. In germline, CDR1 is SGHRS, CDR2 YFSETQ. The CDR3 sequence: CASSLAPSREGTDTQYF. DNA for the CDR3: TGCGCCAGCAGCTTGGCACCCAGCAGGGAGGGGACAGATACGCAGTATTTT.

This clone appeared a few times. The gene calls are TRBV7-9 and TRBJ2-3; D possibly corresponds to TRBD2 (6 bases). CDR1 is SEHNR, CDR2 FQNEAQ, per germline (reference sequence). The CDR3 is 15 residues long. V lost 10 bases and J lost 5, with 22 bases in between. The CDR3 sequence: CAIRTGTQAGDTQYF. The DNA for the CDR3 is TGTGCCATTAGGACCGGGACGCAAGCGGGAGATACGCAGTATTTT.

The chain is built from TRBV7-2 and TRBJ1-4, with D possibly matching TRBD1 (5 bases). The CDR3 has 14 amino acids. The ends were cut back, 2 bases at V and 8 bases at J, with 12 bases in the middle. Germline assignment: CDR1 SGHTA and CDR2 FQGNSA. The CDR3 DNA sequence: TGTGCCAGCAGCTTAAGGGGCCACGCGGAAAAACTGTTTTTT. Translating it yields CASSLRGHAEKLFF.

V and J are TRBV5-4 and TRBJ1-4; TRBD1 aligns across 7 bases. The CDR3 totals 15 residues. J gave up 3 bases and V 2 bases, and 4 bases lay outside the gene matches. The germline gives CDR1 SGHNT, CDR2 YYREEE (reference sequence). This chain's CDR3 is CASSFQQGPNEKLFF. The CDR3 DNA reads TGTGCCAGCAGCTTTCAACAGGGGCCTAATGAAAAACTGTTTTTT. Full variable domain (outside the CDR3, taken from reference TRBV5-4 and TRBJ1-4): ETGVTQSPTHLIKTRGQQVTLRCSSQSGHNTVSWYQQALGQGPQFIFQYYREEENGRGNFPPRFSGLQFPNYSSELNVNALELDDSALYLCASSFQQGPNEKLFFGSGTQLSVL.

This chain connects TRBV19 to TRBJ1-1, with 8 bases aligning to TRBD1. The germline CDR1 and CDR2 sequences are LNHDA and SQIVND (reference sequence). The CDR3 totals 16 residues. The V gene end was trimmed by 5 bases and the J gene end by 2 bases; junction bases not matched to a gene: 10. CDR3 DNA sequence: TGTGCCAGTAGTGTCCAGGGGGCGAAGGGAAACACTGAAGCTTTCTTT. As protein: CASSVQGAKGNTEAFF. Variable domain in full (rest from reference TRBV19 and TRBJ1-1): DGGITQSPKYLFRKEGQNVTLSCEQNLNHDAMYWYRQDPGQGLRLIYYSQIVNDFQKGDIAEGYSVSREKKESFPLTVTSAQKNPTAFYLCASSVQGAKGNTEAFFGQGTRLTVV.

V usage is TRBV7-6 and J usage is TRBJ1-2; perhaps TRBD1 as D (6 bases). CDR3 size: 15 residues. Trimming cost V 5 bases and J 4 bases, with 17 bases left between them. Looked up from germline, CDR1 is SGHVS and CDR2 is FNYEAQ. CDR3 protein: CASSPGDGSVYGYTF. Written as DNA, the CDR3 is TGTGCCAGCAGCCCAGGGGACGGCTCAGTCTATGGCTACACCTTC.

The V gene is TRBV29-1, the J gene TRBJ2-7; 8 bases agree with TRBD2. The V gene's germline CDR1 is SQVTM and CDR2 ANQGSEA. This CDR3 has 15 amino acids. Losses at the gene ends were 6 bases for V and 3 bases for J; bases not matched to a gene: 13. The CDR3 here is CSVLGQRERRYEQYF. In DNA form, the CDR3 reads TGCAGCGTCCTAGGACAGCGGGAGAGACGCTACGAGCAGTACTTC.